Listed below are T cell receptor beta chains from one sample, sequenced in a study of CD8+ T cells in alopecia areata. TCRdb's copy holds only in-frame clones and misses some; the assay was immunoSEQ multiplex PCR. The top ten clones hold 3% to 4% of a sample with 95,000 to 120,000 clones, 50% to 65% of them seen once. Here the sequenced sample was CD4+ T cells sorted from blood, taken at week 24, from a patient treated with tofacitinib. The receptors shown here come from a human donor with alopecia areata. The conserved cysteine and the conserved F or W are not part of the CDR3 here. D genes are given only for firm matches. Size is stated for part of the rows, as once, few or many counts, or as a class when the clone is expanded.

>few|TRBD2|TRBV5-1|TRBJ2-1
ASSFSGGPARGQF
>.|.|TRBV18|TRBJ2-7
ASSPRGTRDEQY
>.|.|TRBV5-1|TRBJ2-7
ASSFDRTGYYEQY
>.|TRBD1|TRBV7-8|TRBJ2-2
ASSWTGGLNTGELF
>.|.|TRBV20-1|TRBJ1-2
SASGGDGYT
>.|TRBD2|TRBV4-1|TRBJ2-1
ASSQTSGRLSYNEQF
>few|.|TRBV6-5|TRBJ1-2
ASSYRRANYGYT
>.|.|TRBV23-1|TRBJ1-1
ASRRGNIGAF
>.|.|TRBV5-1|TRBJ1-1
ASSLNGLNTEAF
>few|TRBD1|TRBV29-1|TRBJ1-1
SVVRAGTGGGTEAF
>.|TRBD1|TRBV27|TRBJ1-5
ASSRGPFNQPQH
>few|TRBD1|TRBV5-6|TRBJ2-1
ASSLNRGSSYNEQF
>once|.|TRBV30|TRBJ2-6
AGRPGANVLT
>.|.|TRBV5-1|TRBJ1-5
ASSLDSNQPQH
>.|.|TRBV5-1|TRBJ2-2
ASSLSRTFRPLNTGELF
>.|TRBD2|TRBV7-2|TRBJ2-7
ASSLQAGGPAPYEQY
>.|.|TRBV30|TRBJ2-1
AWSVVPHNEQF
>.|.|TRBV2|TRBJ2-7
ASSVVGGESYEQY
>.|TRBD2|TRBV15|TRBJ2-1
ATSRTSAHNEQF
>.|TRBD1|TRBV10-3|TRBJ1-2
AIRKGQGASDYGYT
>.|.|TRBV5-4|TRBJ2-5
ASTPGRGGSETQY
>.|TRBD1|TRBV4-1|TRBJ2-7
ASSQIADRIYEQY
>.|.|TRBV30|TRBJ1-6
AWSVRPRAGYNSPLH
>few|TRBD2|TRBV2|TRBJ2-3
ASSAAGGSGDTQY
>few|TRBD2|TRBV2|TRBJ2-5
ASSALPRLAGGLETQY
>.|.|TRBV30|TRBJ2-1
AWSAAGFEQF
>few|.|TRBV30|TRBJ2-5
AWIPHTGTGQETQY
>.|TRBD1|TRBV30|TRBJ1-5
ALGQYSNQPQH
>few|TRBD1|TRBV5-1|TRBJ2-5
ASSLEPGGREETQY
>.|.|TRBV13|TRBJ2-1
ASSLGGRRSYNEQF
>.|.|TRBV5-4|TRBJ2-5
ASSLNREETQY
>.|.|TRBV29-1|TRBJ2-3
SVEQGGRRGDTQY
>few|.|TRBV19|TRBJ2-7
ASSIGSGYEQY
>.|.|TRBV10-3|TRBJ2-7
AMRDPTTSYEQY